This T cell receptor (beta chain) was recovered during a study of human T cells and chemical hapten exposure. Time point reported: patch test 1, 2 weeks after DPC sensitization. The sample's treatment: therapeutic diphenylcyclopropenone sensitization with weekly scalp DPC. Only after blood had been drawn was each patch test applied. Regarding the study as a whole: Counts of expanded TCRs at PT1 were positively correlated with patch test score.

As regards this clonotype: Its cognate antigen is unknown.

Germline CDR1 reads SGHDN; CDR2 reads FVKESK. There are 16 residues in the CDR3. V gave up 0 bases and J gave up 6 bases, with 15 bases separating them. Each CDR3 protein gets one entry after TCRdb re-called the RACE reads with MiXCR. The sample holds 350,000 or so distinct CDR3 sequences, around 7% seen once. This clonotype was obtained from a woman aged 18-35 years with alopecia areata. Some clones in this sample may be carry-over from other donors' samples. The rearrangement links TRBV14 to TRBJ2-1, with D possibly being TRBD1 or TRBD2 (7 bases each). Sequencing used whole blood, obtained in connection with sensitization to the hapten diphenylcyclopropenone (DPC). CDR3 sequence: CASSQDGQGGTNEQFF. Written as DNA, the CDR3 is TGTGCCAGCAGCCAAGATGGGCAGGGGGGGACCAATGAGCAGTTCTTC.